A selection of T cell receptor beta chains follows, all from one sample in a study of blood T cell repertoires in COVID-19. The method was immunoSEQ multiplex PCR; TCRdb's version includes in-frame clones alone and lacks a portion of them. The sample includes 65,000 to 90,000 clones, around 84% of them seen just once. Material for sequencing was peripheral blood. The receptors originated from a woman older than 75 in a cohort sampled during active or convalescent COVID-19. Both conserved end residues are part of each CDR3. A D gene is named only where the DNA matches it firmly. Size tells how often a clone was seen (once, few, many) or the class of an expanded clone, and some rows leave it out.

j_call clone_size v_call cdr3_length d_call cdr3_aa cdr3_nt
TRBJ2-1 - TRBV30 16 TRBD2 CAWSVGLAGGYNEQFF TGTGCCTGGAGTGTCGGACTAGCGGGGGGGTACAATGAGCAGTTCTTC
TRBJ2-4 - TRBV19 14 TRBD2 CASSMTGRQNIQYF TGTGCCAGTAGTATGACCGGGAGGCAAAACATTCAGTACTTC
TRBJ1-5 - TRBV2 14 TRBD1 CASSVGQGAQPQHF TGTGCCAGCAGTGTAGGACAGGGGGCTCAGCCCCAGCATTTT
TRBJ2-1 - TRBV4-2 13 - CASSLGKGYEQFF TGTGCCAGCAGCCTCGGTAAGGGGTATGAGCAGTTCTTC
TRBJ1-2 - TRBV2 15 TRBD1 CASSTGQGALYGYTF TGTGCCAGCAGTACTGGACAGGGGGCCTTATATGGCTACACCTTC
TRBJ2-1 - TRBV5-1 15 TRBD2 CASSAPGLPYNEQFF TGCGCCAGCAGCGCCCCGGGACTACCTTACAATGAGCAGTTCTTC
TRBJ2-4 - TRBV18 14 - CASSAGALKNIQYF TGTGCCAGCTCAGCGGGGGCCCTAAAAAACATTCAGTACTTC
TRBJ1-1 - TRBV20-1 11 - CRGRGGTEAFF TGCAGGGGTAGGGGAGGAACTGAAGCTTTCTTT
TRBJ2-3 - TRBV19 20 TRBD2 CASSLLAGGLLVSSTDTQYF TGTGCCAGTAGTCTACTAGCGGGAGGCCTACTCGTCTCTAGCACAGATACGCAGTATTTT
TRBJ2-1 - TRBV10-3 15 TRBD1 CAIRGQTTSYNEQFF TGTGCCATCAGGGGACAGACCACGAGCTACAATGAGCAGTTCTTC
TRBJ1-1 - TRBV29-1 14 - CSVSFYAGLTEAFF TGCAGCGTTAGCTTCTATGCGGGGCTCACTGAAGCTTTCTTT
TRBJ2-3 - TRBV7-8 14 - CASSLLTSTDTQYF TGTGCCAGCAGTCTACTAACTAGCACAGATACGCAGTATTTT
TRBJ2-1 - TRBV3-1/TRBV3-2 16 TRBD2 CASSQVSGRRHNEQFF TGTGCCAGCAGCCAAGTAAGCGGGAGAAGACACAATGAGCAGTTCTTC
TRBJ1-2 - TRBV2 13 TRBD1 CATRQGAGYGYTF TGTGCCACCCGACAGGGCGCAGGCTATGGCTACACCTTC
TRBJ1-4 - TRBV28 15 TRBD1 CASSSPQGGGEKLFF TGTGCCAGCAGTTCCCCTCAGGGGGGCGGAGAAAAACTGTTTTTT
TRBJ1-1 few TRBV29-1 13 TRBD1 CSVSDRGSTEAFF TGCAGCGTCTCGGACAGGGGGAGCACTGAAGCTTTCTTT
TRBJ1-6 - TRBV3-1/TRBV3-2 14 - CASSLQGTQIPLHF TGTGCCAGCAGCCTACAGGGCACTCAGATACCCCTCCACTTT
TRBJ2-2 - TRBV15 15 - CATSRDITSTGELFF TGTGCCACCAGCAGAGATATTACGAGCACCGGGGAGCTGTTTTTT
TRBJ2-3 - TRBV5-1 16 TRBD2 CASSLSPSGSTDTQYF TGCGCCAGCAGCTTAAGTCCTAGCGGGAGCACAGATACGCAGTATTTT
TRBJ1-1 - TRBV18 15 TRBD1 CASSRYRGSNTEAFF TGTGCCAGCTCACGCTACAGGGGGTCGAACACTGAAGCTTTCTTT
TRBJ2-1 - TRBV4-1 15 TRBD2 CASSYPGLAYNEQFF TGCGCCAGCAGCTATCCGGGACTAGCCTACAATGAGCAGTTCTTC
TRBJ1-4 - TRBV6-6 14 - CAVSAGTSVPKLFF TGTGCCGTATCGGCCGGGACATCGGTTCCGAAACTGTTTTTT
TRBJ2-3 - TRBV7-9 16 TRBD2 CASSLVGAGDHGTQYF TGTGCCAGCAGCTTAGTAGGGGCGGGAGACCACGGTACGCAGTATTTT
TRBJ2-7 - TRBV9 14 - CASSVALGSYEQYF TGTGCCAGCAGCGTAGCCCTAGGATCCTACGAGCAGTACTTC
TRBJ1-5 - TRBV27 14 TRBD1 CASSVYRGSQPQHF TGTGCCAGCAGTGTCTACAGGGGCAGTCAGCCCCAGCATTTT